The 21 T cell receptor beta chains below were found in one sample sequenced in a study of CD8 T cells in Susac syndrome. RNA was extracted with the RNeasy kit, and a quantity of about 0.45 to 1 ug was reverse transcribed using random hexamers. TCRdb re-called the immunoSEQ multiplex PCR reads with MiXCR, one entry per CDR3 protein. Found here are about 130,000 distinct CDR3 sequences, 90% to 95% of them singletons; the top ten hold approximately 0.2%. The sequencing sample was made of CD8+ T cells from PBMCs. The receptors were gathered from a human donor with Susac syndrome.

The chain uses TRBV30 and TRBJ2-3; 7 nucleotides match TRBD2. The CDR3 runs 15 residues. With 2 bases clipped from V and 1 base from J, the junction kept 6 bases outside the gene matches. Germline assignment: CDR1 GTSNPN and CDR2 SVGIG (reference sequence). CDR3: CAWSLGGAGTDTQYF. Here the CDR3 DNA reads TGTGCCTGGAGTTTGGGAGGGGCGGGCACAGATACGCAGTATTTT.

The chain joins TRBV20-1 to TRBJ2-1, with 9 bases fitting TRBD2. The CDR3 has 15 amino acids. Germline assignment: CDR1 DFQATT and CDR2 SNEGSKA (reference sequence). The V and J ends lost 4 bases and 3 bases, in that order; junction bases with no gene match: 7. The CDR3 sequence: CSATDPSGVYNEQFF. The CDR3 DNA is TGCAGTGCTACCGATCCTAGCGGGGTCTACAATGAGCAGTTCTTC.

The gene calls are TRBV28 and TRBJ1-1, with TRBD1 matching 7 bases. V lost 4 bases and J lost 5; bases outside the gene matches: 1. The length of the CDR3 is 12 residues. Germline V lookup: CDR1 MDHEN, CDR2 SYDVKM. CDR3 residues: CASSWDRTEAFF. The CDR3 nucleotides read TGTGCCAGCAGTTGGGACAGAACTGAAGCTTTCTTT.

The V call is TRBV29-1, the J call TRBJ2-7; the D gene is possibly TRBD1 (5 bases). The CDR3 sequence is 12 residues long. CDR1 and CDR2 from the germline V gene are SQVTM and ANQGSEA. Between the trimmed V and J ends, which lost 4 bases and 2 bases, there was a span of 9 bases. As DNA, the CDR3 is TGCAGCGTTGTGGACACCACCTACGAGCAGTACTTC. The encoded protein is CSVVDTTYEQYF.

This rearrangement joins TRBV29-1 to TRBJ2-3; D is perhaps TRBD2 (5 bases). With 6 bases removed from V and 6 bases from J, the gap between germline ends came to 25 bases. This CDR3 is 16 amino acids long. Looked up from germline, CDR1 is SQVTM and CDR2 is ANQGSEA. The CDR3 region has the DNA TGCAGCGTAAGGAGGCCCGGGCCTGAGTTAGGGGATACGCAGTATTTT. It translates to CSVRRPGPELGDTQYF.

V usage is TRBV3-1 and J usage is TRBJ2-7; D may match TRBD1 or TRBD2 (5 bases each). V lost 1 base and J lost 0, with 7 bases in between. The CDR3 totals 14 residues. Per the germline V gene, CDR1 is LGHDT and CDR2 is YNNKEL (reference sequence). CDR3 sequence reads: CASSQGGNSYEQYF. CDR3 coding DNA: TGTGCCAGCAGCCAAGGGGGGAACTCCTACGAGCAGTACTTC.

The chain has TRBV4-1 and TRBJ2-5; D might be TRBD2 (5 bases). The length of the CDR3 is 17 residues. Per germline, CDR1 MGHRA and CDR2 YSYEKL. With 1 base removed from V and 3 bases from J, the gap between germline ends came to 18 bases. The CDR3 sequence is CASSQAASGGGEETQYF. DNA for the CDR3: TGCGCCAGCAGCCAAGCGGCGTCAGGCGGAGGTGAAGAGACCCAGTACTTC.

This clonotype showed up just once. V and J are TRBV20-1 and TRBJ2-7, with TRBD1 as a possible D gene (5 bases). Trimming took 0 bases from V and 0 from J, leaving 12 bases between them. The V gene's germline CDR1 is DFQATT and CDR2 SNEGSKA (reference sequence). The CDR3 spans 15 residues. This CDR3 is CSARDGQGNSYEQYF. In DNA form, the CDR3 reads TGCAGTGCTAGAGATGGGCAGGGTAACTCCTACGAGCAGTACTTC.

The CDR3 nucleotides read TGTGCCAGCAGCCCTAGTCCGGGACAGGGGTCAGATACGCAGTATTTT. Its translation: CASSPSPGQGSDTQYF. The rearrangement links TRBV6-1 to TRBJ2-3, with 10 bases matching TRBD1. CDR1 is MNHNS, CDR2 SASEGT, per germline. Trimming took 6 bases from V and 4 from J; bases not matched to a gene: 10. CDR3 length: 16 amino acids.

This chain links TRBV28 with TRBJ2-3; 8 bases align to TRBD2. Germline lookup yields CDR1 MDHEN and CDR2 SYDVKM. Trimming cost V 4 bases and J 3 bases; bases outside gene matches: 18. The length of the CDR3 is 19 residues. Written as DNA, the CDR3 is TGTGCCAGCAGTTGGGCAGCGAACACAAACGGACTAGCTACAGATACGCAGTATTTT. Translated, it gives CASSWAANTNGLATDTQYF.

This clonotype was picked up one time. This chain links TRBV30 with TRBJ2-7; no reliable D call. Germline CDR1 reads GTSNPN; CDR2 reads SVGIG (reference sequence). V was trimmed by 2 bases and J by 3 bases, leaving 11 bases between them. CDR3 length: 13 residues. CDR3 loop: CAWSPLAIYEQYF. The CDR3 DNA follows: TGTGCCTGGAGTCCCCTTGCGATCTACGAGCAGTACTTC.

V is TRBV29-1 and J is TRBJ2-1; D remains ambiguous. Germline CDR1 reads SQVTM; CDR2 reads ANQGSEA. The CDR3 runs 12 residues. Trimming cost V 4 bases and J 8 bases, with 12 bases left between them. The CDR3 DNA is TGCAGCGTTGCCGAAACAGTCTATGAGCAGTTCTTC. Its protein is CSVAETVYEQFF.

The CDR3 is CASSLGAQGWDEQYF. In DNA form, the CDR3 reads TGTGCCAGCAGCTTAGGTGCGCAGGGATGGGACGAGCAGTACTTC. The rearrangement links TRBV13 to TRBJ2-7; D might be TRBD1 (5 bases). CDR1 and CDR2 from the germline V gene are PRHDT and FYEKMQ (reference sequence). Trimming removed 0 bases from V and 5 bases from J, with 14 bases in between. The CDR3 is 15 residues long.

The chain couples TRBV28 to TRBJ2-2, with D possibly matching TRBD2 (12 bases). Germline CDR1 MDHEN, CDR2 SYDVKM. The V gene lost 6 bases and the J gene lost 3 bases, with 29 bases spanning the gap. CDR3 length equals 20 residues. Written as DNA, the CDR3 is TGTGCCAGCAGCCGGACAGGGGGCGGACTAGCGGGATGGGACACCGGGGAGCTGTTTTTT. The encoded protein is CASSRTGGGLAGWDTGELFF.

The chain carries TRBV7-6 and TRBJ2-1, with 7 nucleotides matching TRBD2. The V gene end was trimmed by 0 bases and the J gene end by 5 bases; junction bases not matched to a gene: 7. This CDR3 region has 16 residues. Germline CDR1 is SGHVS and CDR2 is FNYEAQ. CDR3 in amino acids: CASSLAGEGIDNEQFF. The DNA of the CDR3 is TGTGCCAGCAGCTTAGCAGGGGAGGGAATCGACAATGAGCAGTTCTTC.

The chain has TRBV27 and TRBJ2-1; TRBD2 might be the D (6 bases). Trimming stripped 5 bases from V and 8 bases from J, with 19 bases between. The CDR3 length is 15 residues. The germline V gene has CDR1 MNHEY and CDR2 SMNVEV (reference sequence). This CDR3 is CASSPHLGGGDEQFF. The CDR3, as DNA: TGTGCCAGCAGTCCGCATTTGGGGGGTGGCGATGAGCAGTTCTTC.

The V and J genes are TRBV19 and TRBJ1-1; unclear D gene. The CDR3 has 12 amino acids. Per germline, CDR1 LNHDA and CDR2 SQIVND (reference sequence). Between the trimmed V and J ends, which lost 6 bases and 2 bases, there was a span of 7 bases. The CDR3 protein is CASRIPNTEAFF. CDR3 DNA: TGTGCCAGTAGGATCCCTAACACTGAAGCTTTCTTT.

V is TRBV20-1 and J is TRBJ2-5; D is undetermined. Germline CDR1 and CDR2: DFQATT and SNEGSKA (reference sequence). Between the trimmed V and J ends, which lost 0 bases and 5 bases, there was a span of 10 bases. CDR3 length: 13 residues. The CDR3 region has the DNA TGCAGTGCTAGAGATCCAGTGCCCGAGACCCAGTACTTC. Translating it yields CSARDPVPETQYF.

The chain carries TRBV20-1 and TRBJ1-2; D ambiguous. The CDR3 runs to 16 residues. CDR1 and CDR2 from the germline V gene are DFQATT and SNEGSKA (reference sequence). Trimming took off 3 bases at V and 6 bases at J, with 23 bases between the two ends. CDR3 sequence: CSASDRRLGPFDGYTF. CDR3 coding DNA: TGCAGTGCTAGTGATCGGAGGCTTGGGCCCTTCGATGGCTACACCTTC.

This chain connects TRBV12-3 or TRBV12-4 to TRBJ1-2; TRBD1 matches 8 bases. This CDR3 comprises 14 residues. With V trimmed by 2 bases and J by 8 bases, 7 bases remained unmatched. DNA of the CDR3: TGTGCCAGCAGTTTAATCCCAGGGGGCGACGGCTACACCTTC. Translation: CASSLIPGGDGYTF.

The rearrangement joins TRBV7-2 to TRBJ2-7, with TRBD2 identical over 9 bases. Germline V lookup: CDR1 SGHTA, CDR2 FQGNSA. CDR3 length equals 14 residues. The junction had 6 bases not matched to a gene; V was cut back by 1 base and J by 8 bases. CDR3 sequence (DNA): TGTGCCAGCAGCTTAGTCGCGGGAGGGACGCAGCAGTACTTC. Its translation is CASSLVAGGTQQYF.